This T cell receptor beta chain originates from a study of shared clonotypes between healthy human individuals. Study-level results: Non-shared clonotypes had lower generation probabilities than clonotypes shared by all four sorted-subset donors.

Data came from immunoSEQ multiplex PCR; TCRdb stores just in-frame clones and leaves some out. The sample lists approximately 940,000 clones, more than 75% occurring once. The donors, all of them Caucasian adults, lived in Nashville, Tennessee. Trimming pared 3 bases from V and 4 bases from J, leaving 15 bases between. CDR3 length equals 16 residues. Of note for this clone: The antigen remains undetermined.

The TCR originated in a man aged 18 to 30 in good health. The sample taken for sequencing was memory CD4+ T cells sorted from blood. Indicated subset: CD45RA-negative fraction. J is TRBJ1-4 and V is TRBV23-1; possible D gene TRBD1, 6 bases. TRBV23-1 belongs to the ORF category, with a function that is uncertain. The CDR3 sequence: CASSHSHRGRNEKLFF. The CDR3 DNA reads TGCGCCAGCAGTCACTCCCACCGGGGGCGTAATGAAAAACTGTTTTTT.